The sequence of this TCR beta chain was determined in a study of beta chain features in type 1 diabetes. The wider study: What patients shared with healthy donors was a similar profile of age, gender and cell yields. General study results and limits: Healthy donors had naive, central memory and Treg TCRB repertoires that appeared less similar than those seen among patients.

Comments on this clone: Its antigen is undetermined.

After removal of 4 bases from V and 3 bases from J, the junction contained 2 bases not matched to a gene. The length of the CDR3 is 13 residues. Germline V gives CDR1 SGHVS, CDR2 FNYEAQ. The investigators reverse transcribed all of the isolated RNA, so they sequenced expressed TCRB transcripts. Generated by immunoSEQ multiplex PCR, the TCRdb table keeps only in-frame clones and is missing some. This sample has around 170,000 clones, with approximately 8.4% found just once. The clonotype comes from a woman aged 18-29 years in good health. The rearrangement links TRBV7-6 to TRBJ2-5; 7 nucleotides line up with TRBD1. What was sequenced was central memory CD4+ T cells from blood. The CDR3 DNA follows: TGTGCCAGCAGCTCGGGACAGAAAGAGACCCAGTACTTC. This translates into CASSSGQKETQYF.